This T cell receptor (beta chain) is drawn from a study of T cell repertoires in cytomegalovirus infection (dated by TCRdb to between 2019 and 2020). About the investigation overall: Donor HLA type was relevant to the analysis, because carriage of CMV infection together with the matching HLA type was indicated by public TCR beta signatures. The paper's findings and limits, for the study overall: The ex vivo response was dominated by HLA-C-restricted CMV-specific TCR beta clonotypes, which also provided the single most frequent clonotype in two of eight donors. In both this cohort and an independent cohort of several hundred donors, the cumulative frequency of public TCR beta family members distinguished carriers of CMV infection plus the relevant HLA type.

As encoded in the germline V gene (reference sequence), CDR1 is LNHNV while CDR2 is YYDKDF. Taken from cysteine to phenylalanine, the CDR3 has 15 residues. Only the CDR3 portion is preserved as DNA: 45 bases, with reading frame beginning at the first base. V and J are trimmed by 1 base and 3 bases, and the gene matches miss 1 base of the junction. This clonotype was picked up many times. It lacks a known antigen. No base-level quality is on record; no much larger clone is a single base apart. TCRdb shows the sequencer as Illumina HiSeq 1500. Using fastp at Q25 and MiXCR, TCRdb reprocessed the public reads and kept productive beta chains. Entries that share a CDR3 protein sequence are merged under the most common genes and DNA. The sample yields 270,000 or so distinct CDR3 sequences; over 15% were counted once. About 45% of the sample comes from the top ten.

The rearranged chain carries TRBV15 and TRBJ2-3, and 10 junctional nucleotides match TRBD1. The receptor comes from a human donor in good health (CMV status not recorded). Some clones in this sample may be carry-over from other donors' samples. Sequencing input: CD8+ T cells from PBMCs. This receptor carries the CDR3 CATSRGDRGTDTQYF. The nucleotide sequence reads as follows: TGTGCCACCAGCAGAGGGGACAGGGGAACAGATACGCAGTATTTT.